This T cell receptor beta chain appears in the sequencing data of a study of cytomegalovirus exposure and HLA in healthy donors. Study observations and caveats: Relative to equally common others, HLA-associated TCR beta chains showed greater clonal expansion in a later analysis.

With regard to this clone: Its antigen is not identified.

Researchers ran the PCR with 60 Vbeta and 13 Jbeta primers. Measured with immunoSEQ multiplex PCR; TCRdb has only the in-frame clones, and not every one. The data hold about 140,000 clones, with around three quarters observed a single time. Source material: PBMCs. The sequence derives from a man between 40 and 49 years old in good health and CMV-seronegative.

CDR3 residues: CASSPWTGMSNQPQHF. CDR3 nucleotides: TGTGCCAGCAGTCCCTGGACAGGGATGAGCAATCAGCCCCAGCATTTT. This chain uses TRBV27 with TRBJ1-5; TRBD1 agrees at 8 bases. This CDR3 region has 16 residues. Losses at the gene ends were 5 bases for V and 1 base for J; bases not matched to a gene: 7. Germline assignment: CDR1 MNHEY and CDR2 SMNVEV (reference sequence).